The next 32 T cell receptor beta chains were all read from a single sample in a study of beta chain features in type 1 diabetes. Sequencing targeted expressed TCRB transcripts, as all isolated RNA had been reverse transcribed. The method was immunoSEQ multiplex PCR; TCRdb's version includes in-frame clones alone and lacks a portion of them. The sample has just over 15,000 clones, roughly two fifths seen once. The sequencing input was stem cell memory CD4+ T cells from blood. These receptor sequences come from a woman aged 40-49 years in good health.

This rearrangement joins TRBV7-2 to TRBJ2-7, with TRBD2 matching over 7 bases. Looked up from germline, CDR1 is SGHTA and CDR2 is FQGNSA. The CDR3 is made up of 15 amino acids. Trimming took 4 bases from V and 2 from J; bases not matched to a gene: 8. Here the CDR3 reads CASSSNRLAAYEQYF. The CDR3 DNA reads as TGTGCCAGCAGCTCCAACAGACTAGCAGCCTACGAGCAGTACTTC.

This chain links TRBV9 with TRBJ2-1; 14 nucleotides align to TRBD2. V shed 3 bases, J shed 4 bases, and the junction held 3 bases outside the gene matches. Germline CDR1 reads SGDLS; CDR2 reads YYNGEE. This CDR3 spans 16 amino acids. The CDR3 here is CASSAGLAGGYNEQFF. CDR3 nucleotides: TGTGCCAGCAGCGCTGGACTAGCGGGGGGATACAATGAGCAGTTCTTC.

This chain's CDR3 is CASSPTPGLLIPDTQYF. CDR3 nucleotide sequence: TGTGCCAGCAGCCCTACCCCAGGTCTCCTAATACCAGATACGCAGTATTTT. The rearrangement links TRBV5-4 to TRBJ2-3; no clear D gene. This CDR3 comprises 17 residues. Trimming stripped 4 bases from V and 4 bases from J, with 22 bases between. Germline assignment: CDR1 SGHNT and CDR2 YYREEE (reference sequence).

The chain joins TRBV9 to TRBJ1-1; no firm D call. V shed 4 bases and J shed 3 bases, with 10 bases lying between them. This CDR3 spans 13 amino acids. CDR1 is SGDLS and CDR2 is YYNGEE in the germline V gene. CDR3 loop: CASSPGLDTEAFF. CDR3 in DNA: TGTGCCAGCAGCCCAGGCCTTGACACTGAAGCTTTCTTT.

This clone was detected only once. The CDR3 DNA sequence: TGTGCCAGCAGTCGTAGCGGGGTGGGGGCAGATACGCAGTATTTT. It encodes CASSRSGVGADTQYF. The rearrangement uses TRBV2 and TRBJ2-3; 8 nucleotides match TRBD2. The germline gives CDR1 SNHLY, CDR2 FYNNEI. V trimming: 5 bases; J trimming: 4 bases; junction bases outside the gene matches: 8. This CDR3 spans 15 amino acids.

This clone was seen a few times. This sequence joins TRBV27 and TRBJ2-7; a possible D gene is TRBD2 (6 bases). Germline values: CDR1 MNHEY, CDR2 SMNVEV (reference sequence). V lost 8 bases and J 6 bases, leaving 17 bases between the germline ends. This CDR3 is built from 13 residues. CDR3 DNA: TGTGCCAGCTGGGGGGTTGCAGGCCTCGAGCAGTACTTC. Translating gives CASWGVAGLEQYF.

The chain uses TRBV9 and TRBJ2-3, with D possibly matching TRBD1 (6 bases). Trimming removed 2 bases from V and 6 bases from J, with 13 bases in between. This CDR3 is 14 amino acids long. In germline, CDR1 is SGDLS, CDR2 YYNGEE. CDR3 sequence (DNA): TGTGCCAGCAGCGTCAGTAACAGGGTGGATACGCAGTATTTT. Protein: CASSVSNRVDTQYF.

This chain uses TRBV10-2 with TRBJ2-3; D might be TRBD2 (5 bases). Germline V lookup: CDR1 WSHSY, CDR2 SAAADI. The CDR3 spans 15 residues. V lost 5 bases and J 4 bases, leaving 16 bases between the germline ends. The CDR3 protein is CASSPDSVRADTQYF. The CDR3 bases are TGCGCCAGCAGTCCAGATAGCGTGCGTGCAGATACGCAGTATTTT.

The chain links TRBV19 to TRBJ1-1, with unresolved D. This CDR3 comprises 14 residues. In germline, CDR1 is LNHDA, CDR2 SQIVND (reference sequence). V gave up 4 bases and J gave up 1 base, with 10 bases separating them. The CDR3 nucleotides read TGTGCCAGTAGTACTCATACGGGGAACACTGAAGCTTTCTTT. Translating it yields CASSTHTGNTEAFF.

The chain uses TRBV15 and TRBJ1-4; 7 bases match TRBD1. Germline CDR1 reads LNHNV; CDR2 reads YYDKDF (reference sequence). V was clipped by 1 base and J by 7 bases; unmatched bases: 9. This CDR3 spans 16 amino acids. For the CDR3, the DNA is TGTGCCACCAGCAGAGCGGTCAGGGGGTCTGGTGAAAAACTGTTTTTT. As protein: CATSRAVRGSGEKLFF.

V is TRBV5-1 and J is TRBJ2-3; 9 nucleotides align to TRBD2. Germline CDR1 reads SGHRS; CDR2 reads YFSETQ. The J segment lost 5 bases and the V segment lost 0 bases, leaving 7 bases of the junction unmatched. This CDR3 has 16 residues. CDR3 sequence reads: CASSLVGGGAKDTQYF. In DNA, the CDR3 is TGCGCCAGCAGCTTGGTCGGCGGGGGGGCCAAAGATACGCAGTATTTT.

This chain uses TRBV7-2 with TRBJ1-1, with a weak D call TRBD1 (6 bases). With 7 bases removed from V and 0 bases from J, the gap between germline ends came to 12 bases. The CDR3 is 14 residues long. CDR1 is SGHTA, CDR2 FQGNSA, per germline. CDR3 nucleotides: TGTGCCAGCACGAAGGACAGCATGAACACTGAAGCTTTCTTT. It specifies CASTKDSMNTEAFF.

This clone was counted between two and nine times. The J gene is TRBJ1-2, the V gene TRBV2; D uncertain. Germline CDR1 SNHLY, CDR2 FYNNEI. V dropped 1 base and J dropped 5 bases, with 8 bases sitting between them. This CDR3 is 13 amino acids long. Written as DNA, the CDR3 is TGTGCCAGCAGTGAAGGGAGCTTGTATGGCTACACCTTC. Residues: CASSEGSLYGYTF.

On this clone itself: An end of the junction differs from the germline gene, which may be a read error. The rearrangement joins TRBV6-1 to TRBJ2-7; TRBD1 aligns across 12 bases. Germline V lookup: CDR1 MNHNS, CDR2 SASEGT. The CDR3 is 16 residues long. The CDR3: CASSARRDRGLPPLDF. CDR3 in DNA: TGTGCCAGCAGTGCAAGACGGGACAGGGGGCTGCCCCCCCTAGACTTC.

This clone has more than one count but fewer than ten. V gene TRBV2 combines with J gene TRBJ1-3; no clear D gene. V lost 6 bases, J lost 0 bases, and 3 bases lay in between. The CDR3 has 12 amino acids. Germline V gene lookup returns CDR1 SNHLY and CDR2 FYNNEI. The CDR3 DNA sequence: TGTGCCAGCAGCCGCTCTGGAAACACCATATATTTT. Translating gives CASSRSGNTIYF.

This rearrangement joins TRBV4-2 to TRBJ2-3, with 11 nucleotides matching TRBD2. After removal of 0 bases from V and 4 bases from J, the junction contained 9 bases not matched to a gene. CDR1 is LGHNA and CDR2 is YNFKEQ in the germline V gene. The CDR3 has 18 amino acids. The CDR3 bases are TGTGCCAGCAGCCAAGAAGGCCCGACTAGCGGGGTCGCAGATACGCAGTATTTT. Its translation: CASSQEGPTSGVADTQYF.

This chain joins TRBV6-5 and TRBJ1-1; D call uncertain. This CDR3 comprises 13 residues. V dropped 7 bases and J dropped 0 bases, with 9 bases sitting between them. Germline CDR1 is MNHEY and CDR2 is SVGAGI. DNA of the CDR3: TGTGCCAGCACCAACTCCATGAACACTGAAGCTTTCTTT. Protein product: CASTNSMNTEAFF.

This clone was picked up a small number of times. V and J are TRBV6-1 and TRBJ2-5; TRBD1 might be the D (6 bases). Per germline, CDR1 MNHNS and CDR2 SASEGT. The CDR3 sequence is 14 residues long. Trimming removed 3 bases at V and 3 bases at J, with 11 bases between. The CDR3 loop reads CASSDGAGEETQYF. The DNA for the CDR3 is TGTGCCAGCAGTGATGGGGCAGGGGAAGAGACCCAGTACTTC.

The rearrangement joins TRBV5-1 to TRBJ2-7, with 7 bases that match TRBD2. Germline V lookup: CDR1 SGHRS, CDR2 YFSETQ. The CDR3 sequence is 13 residues long. V lost 2 bases, J lost 12 bases, and 11 bases stayed unmatched. The CDR3 nucleotides read TGCGCCAGCAGCTTCGGGACCGGACTAGAGTGGTACTTC. Its protein is CASSFGTGLEWYF.

This chain joins TRBV2 and TRBJ1-5; TRBD1 aligns across 7 bases. Germline V gene lookup returns CDR1 SNHLY and CDR2 FYNNEI. The CDR3 extends over 14 amino acids. V shed 4 bases and J 5 bases; nucleotides not matched to a gene: 5. The CDR3 here is CASSARQGHQPQHF. As DNA, the CDR3 is TGTGCCAGCAGTGCGCGACAGGGACATCAGCCCCAGCATTTT. Complete variable domain (other parts from reference TRBV2 and TRBJ1-5): EPEVTQTPSHQVTQMGQEVILRCVPISNHLYFYWYRQILGQKVEFLVSFYNNEISEKSEIFDDQFSVERPDGSNFTLKIRSTKLEDSAMYFCASSARQGHQPQHFGDGTRLSIL.

This clone was counted between two and nine times. The gene calls are TRBV6-6 and TRBJ2-5, with 9 bases identical to TRBD1. From germline, CDR1 is MNHNY and CDR2 SVGAGI (reference sequence). CDR3 length: 15 amino acids. V dropped 5 bases and J dropped 5; count of bases not matched to a gene: 9. The CDR3 region has the DNA TGTGCCAGCAGTAACACAGGGGGCGCCTTCGAGACCCAGTACTTC. Its protein is CASSNTGGAFETQYF.

Only a few counts were recorded for this clone. The V call is TRBV9, the J call TRBJ2-1; perhaps TRBD2 as D (7 bases). CDR1 SGDLS and CDR2 YYNGEE come from the germline V gene. The CDR3 is 15 residues long. V was cut by 3 bases and J by 3 bases, with 13 bases left in between. Here the CDR3 reads CASSGGGGVYNEQFF. The DNA of the CDR3 is TGTGCCAGCAGCGGAGGGGGAGGGGTCTACAATGAGCAGTTCTTC.

J is TRBJ1-6 and V is TRBV29-1; weak D call: TRBD1 (5 bases). The CDR3 has 13 residues. The germline V gene encodes CDR1 SQVTM and CDR2 ANQGSEA. V was trimmed by 6 bases and J by 7 bases, leaving 13 bases between them. The CDR3 bases are TGCAGCGTCACGGTAGGGGCAAATTCACCCCTCCACTTT. This gives the protein CSVTVGANSPLHF.

The rearrangement uses TRBV7-2 and TRBJ1-1; possible D gene TRBD1, 5 bases. The CDR3 is 14 amino acids. Germline CDR1 and CDR2: SGHTA and FQGNSA. Trimming pared 10 bases from V and 4 bases from J, leaving 19 bases between. The CDR3 DNA reads as TGTGCCACCCTCCAGCAGGGAATGTCCACTGAAGCTTTCTTT. Amino acid sequence: CATLQQGMSTEAFF.

This clone was detected a few times. The chain employs TRBV5-4 and TRBJ2-1; TRBD2 matches 7 bases. The ends lost 4 bases at V and 0 bases at J; junction bases unmatched: 4. CDR1 is SGHNT and CDR2 is YYREEE in the germline V gene (reference sequence). The CDR3 loop spans 15 amino acids. The CDR3 loop reads CASSLGGFSYNEQFF. Here the CDR3 DNA reads TGTGCCAGCAGCCTCGGGGGGTTCTCCTACAATGAGCAGTTCTTC.

This clone has only one observation. The chain has TRBV5-1 and TRBJ1-6, with TRBD1 matching over 7 bases. CDR1 is SGHRS and CDR2 is YFSETQ in the germline V gene. This CDR3 is 13 amino acids long. Trimming took 6 bases from V and 7 from J; bases not matched to a gene: 4. DNA for the CDR3: TGCGCCAGCACCGACAGGGAGAATTCACCCCTCCACTTT. Translated: CASTDRENSPLHF.

This sequence joins TRBV19 and TRBJ2-3, with 7 bases matching TRBD2. V gave up 7 bases and J gave up 3 bases; unmatched junction bases: 7. Germline V gene sequence: CDR1 LNHDA, CDR2 SQIVND (reference sequence). This CDR3 region has 14 residues. In DNA form, the CDR3 reads TGTGCCAGTACGGACCGGGGGGAGACAGATACGCAGTATTTT. The encoded protein is CASTDRGETDTQYF.

V is TRBV11-3 and J is TRBJ2-3, with 8 bases aligning to TRBD1. Germline V gene sequence: CDR1 SGHNT, CDR2 YENEEA. This CDR3 has 15 amino acids. The V and J ends lost 6 bases and 0 bases, in that order; junction bases with no gene match: 5. CDR3 sequence: CASSPTGASTDTQYF. The CDR3 nucleotides are TGTGCCAGCAGTCCGACAGGGGCCAGCACAGATACGCAGTATTTT. The full variable domain, its missing parts supplied by reference TRBV11-3 and TRBJ2-3, is EAGVVQSPRYKIIEKKQPVAFWCNPISGHNTLYWYLQNLGQGPELLIRYENEEAVDDSQLPKDRFSAERLKGVDSTLKIQPAELGDSAVYLCASSPTGASTDTQYFGPGTRLTVL.

The rearrangement joins TRBV7-9 to TRBJ1-1; 9 positions match TRBD1. V lost 3 bases to trimming and J lost 0 bases; unmatched junction nucleotides: 8. The CDR3 contains 17 residues. CDR1 and CDR2 from the germline V gene are SEHNR and FQNEAQ (reference sequence). The CDR3 spells CASSFRPGTGMNTEAFF. The CDR3 coding sequence is TGTGCCAGCAGCTTTCGTCCCGGGACAGGGATGAACACTGAAGCTTTCTTT.

The genes are TRBV7-9 and TRBJ2-7; 8 positions agree with TRBD1. J gave up 3 bases and V 1 base, and 5 bases lay outside the gene matches. The CDR3 length is 15 residues. Germline CDR1 SEHNR, CDR2 FQNEAQ (reference sequence). CDR3 loop: CASSLEPGQGYEQYF. CDR3 DNA sequence: TGTGCCAGCAGCTTAGAACCAGGACAGGGCTACGAGCAGTACTTC.

This clone was seen a handful of times. The CDR3 protein is CASSPGQSSSFATEAFF. In nucleotides, the CDR3 is TGTGCCAGCTCACCGGGACAAAGTTCAAGTTTCGCCACTGAAGCTTTCTTT. The chain uses TRBV18 and TRBJ1-1, with D maybe TRBD1 (6 bases). The CDR3 has 17 residues. Germline V lookup: CDR1 KGHSH, CDR2 LQKENI. Trimming cost V 3 bases and J 4 bases, with 21 bases left between them. Complete variable domain (other parts from reference TRBV18 and TRBJ1-1): NAGVMQNPRHLVRRRGQEARLRCSPMKGHSHVYWYRQLPEEGLKFMVYLQKENIIDESGMPKERFSAEFPKEGPSILRIQQVVRGDSAAYFCASSPGQSSSFATEAFFGQGTRLTVV.

The J gene is TRBJ1-2, the V gene TRBV18, with D unresolved. V lost 3 bases and J 0 bases, leaving 8 bases between the germline ends. Looked up from germline, CDR1 is KGHSH and CDR2 is LQKENI. The CDR3 extends over 14 amino acids. The CDR3 DNA reads as TGTGCCAGCTCACCGGGCAGAACTAACTATGGCTACACCTTC. Translated, it gives CASSPGRTNYGYTF.